Reported below is one T cell receptor (beta chain). The antigen remains undetermined. All of the isolated RNA was reverse transcribed, so expressed TCRB transcripts were sequenced. Assay: immunoSEQ multiplex PCR; the TCRdb copy retains only in-frame clones and omits some. The table shows 160,000 or so clones, with 6.5% to 10% occurring only once. The source of the sample is a study of beta chain features in type 1 diabetes. Study overall: Cell yields, gender and age were similar in healthy donors and patients. General study findings and limits: Shortening that was moderate but significant affected the TCRB CDR3s of Type 1 diabetes patients in all four CD4+ subsets.

Germline V lookup: CDR1 MDHEN, CDR2 SYDVKM. Trimming at V came to 8 bases and at J to 4 bases, leaving 10 bases not matched to a gene. This CDR3 is built from 15 residues. The chain employs TRBV28 and TRBJ1-2, with TRBD1 matching 10 bases. Sequencing was performed on central memory CD4+ T cells from blood. The TCR originated in a woman in her late teens or twenties with type 1 diabetes. This CDR3 is CASRPRDRGGYGYTF. CDR3 coding DNA: TGTGCCAGCCGACCCCGGGACAGGGGAGGCTATGGCTACACCTTC.